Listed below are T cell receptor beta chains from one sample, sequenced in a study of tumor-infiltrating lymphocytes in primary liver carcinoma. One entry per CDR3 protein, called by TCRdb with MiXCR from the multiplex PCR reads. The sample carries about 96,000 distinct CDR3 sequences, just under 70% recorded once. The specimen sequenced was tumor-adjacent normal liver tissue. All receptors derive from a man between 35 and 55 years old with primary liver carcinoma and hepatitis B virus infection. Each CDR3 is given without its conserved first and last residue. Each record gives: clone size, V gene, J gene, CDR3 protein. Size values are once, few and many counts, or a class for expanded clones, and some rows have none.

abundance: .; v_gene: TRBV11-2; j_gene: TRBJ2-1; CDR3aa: ASSLILELYYIEQF
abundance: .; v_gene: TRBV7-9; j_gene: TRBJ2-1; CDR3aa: ASSLTSGHNEQF
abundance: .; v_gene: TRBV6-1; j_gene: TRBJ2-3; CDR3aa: ACSEAQGDRRTDTQY
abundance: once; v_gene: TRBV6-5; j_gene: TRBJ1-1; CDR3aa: ASTYAGPRDEAEAL
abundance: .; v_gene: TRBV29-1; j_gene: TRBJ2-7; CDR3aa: SVRPQDASYGQY
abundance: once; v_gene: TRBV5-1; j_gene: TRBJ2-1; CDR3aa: ASYLSPDNEQI
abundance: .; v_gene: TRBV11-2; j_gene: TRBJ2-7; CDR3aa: TSSSSGYRHEQY
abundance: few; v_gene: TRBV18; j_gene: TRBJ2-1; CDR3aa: ASSLTGTAYNEQF
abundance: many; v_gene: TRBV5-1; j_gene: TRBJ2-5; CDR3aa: ASSFTAETQY
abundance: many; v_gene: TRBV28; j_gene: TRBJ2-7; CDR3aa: ASRPGGPYEQY
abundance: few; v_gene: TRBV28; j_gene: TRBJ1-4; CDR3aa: ASSFDGSNEKLF
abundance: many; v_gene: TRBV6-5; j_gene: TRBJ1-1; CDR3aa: ASTPHRLGKGLNTEAF
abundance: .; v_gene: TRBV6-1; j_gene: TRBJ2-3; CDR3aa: AVRGHSDTQY
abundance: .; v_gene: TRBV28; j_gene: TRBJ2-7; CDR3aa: ASRKGQGAPYEQY
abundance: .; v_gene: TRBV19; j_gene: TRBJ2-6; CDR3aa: ASSIVAGTGANVLT
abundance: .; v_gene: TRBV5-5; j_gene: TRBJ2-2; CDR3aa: ASSRGLAGDLNSGELF
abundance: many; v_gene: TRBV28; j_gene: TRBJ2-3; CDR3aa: ASTSGPGTDTQY
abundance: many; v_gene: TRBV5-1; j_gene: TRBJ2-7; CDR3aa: ASTDLGAEQY
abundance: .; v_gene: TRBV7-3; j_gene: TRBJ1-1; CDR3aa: ASSLTGNTEAF
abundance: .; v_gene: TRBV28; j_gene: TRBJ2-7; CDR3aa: AKTTVPSYEQY
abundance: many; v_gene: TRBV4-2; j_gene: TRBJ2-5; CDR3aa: ASSQEQGAGETQY
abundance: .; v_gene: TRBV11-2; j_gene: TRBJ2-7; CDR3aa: ASSLAYLGTGGDYEQY
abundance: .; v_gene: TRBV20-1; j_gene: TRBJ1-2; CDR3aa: SASGTGSFSDGYT
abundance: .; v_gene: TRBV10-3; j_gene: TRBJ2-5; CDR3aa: AISESDRGPVTQY
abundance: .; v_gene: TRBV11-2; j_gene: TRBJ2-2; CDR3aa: ASSRGGLNIGEQF
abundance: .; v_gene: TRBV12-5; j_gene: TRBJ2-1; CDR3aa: ASGTSGTYNEKF
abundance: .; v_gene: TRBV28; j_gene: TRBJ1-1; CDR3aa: ASRSDNYTEAF
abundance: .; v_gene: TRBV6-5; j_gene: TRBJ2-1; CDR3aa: ASRTSLAEPNNEQS
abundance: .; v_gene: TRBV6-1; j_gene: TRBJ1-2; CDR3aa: ASSERVTNGYT
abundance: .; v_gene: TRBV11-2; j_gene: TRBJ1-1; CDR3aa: ASSLDAGEAF
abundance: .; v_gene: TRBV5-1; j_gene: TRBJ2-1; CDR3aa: ASSLAGGLASYNEQF